This T cell receptor (beta chain) came from a study of human T cells and chemical hapten exposure. Study findings and constraints: Unchanged with DPC sensitization were TCRs above 1 in 1000 frequency. Donors' alopecia may make their immune response differ from healthy people's.

Individual cDNA molecules had unique molecular identifiers attached to them by the library. TCRdb called the RACE reads again in MiXCR, with one record for every CDR3 protein. The sample contains 75,000 to 100,000 distinct CDR3 sequences, 12% of which appear only once. Only a few counts were recorded for this clonotype. The antigen is undetermined. The germline V gene has CDR1 MDHEN and CDR2 SYDVKM. The ends were cut back, 8 bases at V and 3 bases at J, with 14 bases in the middle. The CDR3 is 15 residues long. Time point reported: patch test 1, 2 weeks after DPC sensitization. The treatment denotes: therapeutic diphenylcyclopropenone sensitization with weekly scalp DPC.

The sequence was collected from a woman aged 55-69 years with alopecia areata. Some clones in this sample may be carry-over from other donors' samples. Source: whole blood, taken in connection with sensitization to the hapten diphenylcyclopropenone (DPC). The rearrangement joins TRBV28 to TRBJ1-6, with TRBD1 as a possible D gene (6 bases). DNA of the CDR3: TGTGCCAGCGCGGGGGCAGACGTCTATAATTCACCCCTCCACTTT. Translating it yields CASAGADVYNSPLHF.